This TCR beta chain was retrieved from a study of PD-1 blockade in classical Hodgkin lymphoma. Overall study context: Patients were dosed intravenously with nivolumab at 3 mg/kg every 2 weeks.

Worth noting for this clone: Its antigen is not known.

Every patient relapsed after autologous stem cell transplantation, and brentuximab vedotin exposure varied. CDR1 and CDR2 (germline): SEHNR, FQNEAQ (reference sequence). After removal of 1 base from V and 5 bases from J, the junction contained 12 bases not matched to a gene. The CDR3 is made up of 18 amino acids. The data were produced by immunoSEQ multiplex PCR, yet TCRdb's version contains in-frame clones alone and is incomplete. The data show almost 100,000 clones, with roughly 92% seen just once and 2.8% held by the top ten. Study-level points and caveats: By cycle point C4D1, TCR diversity had risen significantly in CD4+ cells (but not CD8+ cells). Whoever responded completely had baseline diversity much like that seen in newly diagnosed patients.

The rearrangement uses TRBV7-9 and TRBJ2-3; TRBD2 aligns across 10 bases. This clonotype was obtained from a human donor with classical Hodgkin lymphoma. The starting material was peripheral blood mononuclear cells (PBMCs), obtained at baseline. Here the CDR3 reads CASSLVRVLAGVGDTQYF. The CDR3 coding sequence is TGTGCCAGCAGCTTAGTTAGGGTTCTAGCGGGAGTAGGAGATACGCAGTATTTT.